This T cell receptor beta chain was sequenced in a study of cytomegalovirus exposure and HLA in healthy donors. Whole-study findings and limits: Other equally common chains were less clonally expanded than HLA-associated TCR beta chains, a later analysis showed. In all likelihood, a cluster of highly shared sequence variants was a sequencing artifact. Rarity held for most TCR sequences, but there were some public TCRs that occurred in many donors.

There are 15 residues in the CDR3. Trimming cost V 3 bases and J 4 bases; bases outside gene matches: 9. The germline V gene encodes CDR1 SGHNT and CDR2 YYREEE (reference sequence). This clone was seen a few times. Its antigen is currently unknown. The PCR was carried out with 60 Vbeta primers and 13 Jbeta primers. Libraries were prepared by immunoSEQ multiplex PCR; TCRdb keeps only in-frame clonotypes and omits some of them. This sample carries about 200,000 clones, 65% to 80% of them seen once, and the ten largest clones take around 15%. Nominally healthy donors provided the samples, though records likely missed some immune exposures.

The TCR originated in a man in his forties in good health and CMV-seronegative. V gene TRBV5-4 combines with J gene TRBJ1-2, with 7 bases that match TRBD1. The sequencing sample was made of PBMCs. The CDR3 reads CASSSPTGLGYGYTF. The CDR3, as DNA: TGTGCCAGCAGCTCACCGACAGGGCTCGGCTATGGCTACACCTTC.